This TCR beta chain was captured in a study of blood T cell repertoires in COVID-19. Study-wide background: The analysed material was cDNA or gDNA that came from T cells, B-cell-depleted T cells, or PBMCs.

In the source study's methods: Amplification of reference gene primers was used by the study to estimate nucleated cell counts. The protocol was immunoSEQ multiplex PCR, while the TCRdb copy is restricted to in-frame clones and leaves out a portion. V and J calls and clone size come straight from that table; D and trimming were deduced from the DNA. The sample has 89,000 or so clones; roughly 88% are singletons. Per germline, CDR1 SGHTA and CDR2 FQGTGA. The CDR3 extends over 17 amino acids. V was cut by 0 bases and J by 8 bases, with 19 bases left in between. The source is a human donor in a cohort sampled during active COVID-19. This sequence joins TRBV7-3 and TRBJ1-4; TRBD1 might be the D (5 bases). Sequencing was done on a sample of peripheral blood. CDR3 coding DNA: TGTGCCAGCAGCTTAACGTTAAGTGGGGCACTACAGGAAAAACTGTTTTTT. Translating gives CASSLTLSGALQEKLFF.